This T cell receptor (beta chain) was captured in a study of beta chain features in type 1 diabetes. In the case of this clone: Its antigen is currently unknown.

The CDR3 totals 17 residues. The germline V gene has CDR1 LNHDA and CDR2 SQIVND (reference sequence). Trimming cost V 3 bases and J 0 bases; bases outside gene matches: 7. Study findings and constraints: Type 1 diabetes patients showed a moderate but significant shortening of TCRB CDR3s in all four CD4+ subsets.

As every portion of the isolated RNA was reverse transcribed, the sequencing read expressed TCRB transcripts. Profiling relied on immunoSEQ multiplex PCR, and the TCRdb table lists in-frame clones only, not all of them. The profile shows some 190,000 clones, approximately 8% of them singletons. This TCR was recovered from a man aged 18 to 29 with type 1 diabetes. Sequenced input: central memory CD4+ T cells from blood. The chain joins TRBV19 to TRBJ2-3; 9 positions agree with TRBD1. CDR3 DNA: TGTGCCAGTAGTATGGGCCGGGACAGGGCAAGCACAGATACGCAGTATTTT. Its protein is CASSMGRDRASTDTQYF. Full variable domain (outside the CDR3, taken from reference TRBV19 and TRBJ2-3): DGGITQSPKYLFRKEGQNVTLSCEQNLNHDAMYWYRQDPGQGLRLIYYSQIVNDFQKGDIAEGYSVSREKKESFPLTVTSAQKNPTAFYLCASSMGRDRASTDTQYFGPGTRLTVL.